Listed here are 9 T cell receptor beta chains from one sample, sequenced in a study of CD8 T cells in ankylosing spondylitis. TCRdb re-analysed the 5' RACE reads in MiXCR, keeping a single row per CDR3 protein. This table has under 170,000 distinct CDR3 sequences, around 43% appearing once. Sequenced material: synovial fluid, either unsorted or a sorted T cell fraction (not recorded which). The receptors here all came from a male donor with ankylosing spondylitis.

This clonotype ranks as medium-sized. V and J are TRBV20-1 and TRBJ2-2; the match to TRBD2 covers 13 bases. Germline loops: CDR1 DFQATT, CDR2 SNEGSKA (reference sequence). The ends lost 1 base at V and 3 bases at J; junction bases unmatched: 2. The CDR3 has 16 amino acids. As DNA, the CDR3 is TGCAGTGCTAGAGCACTAGCGGGAGGGGACACCGGGGAGCTGTTTTTT. This gives the protein CSARALAGGDTGELFF.

This clonotype was recorded a few times. DNA for the CDR3: TGTGCCAGCAGTGTCGCCGAAACCTACGAGCAGTACTTC. The encoded protein is CASSVAETYEQYF. The chain recombines TRBV6-1 with TRBJ2-7; D gene uncertain. V lost 4 bases to trimming and J lost 2 bases, with 9 bases between them. This CDR3 has 13 residues. CDR1 and CDR2 from the germline V gene are MNHNS and SASEGT.

This clonotype has ten or more counts. The CDR3 nucleotides read TGTGCCAGCAGCTATATGACAGGGTACGACGAGCAGTACTTC. It translates to CASSYMTGYDEQYF. The chain carries TRBV7-9 and TRBJ2-7, with 7 nucleotides matching TRBD1. There are 14 residues in the CDR3. In germline, CDR1 is SEHNR, CDR2 FQNEAQ (reference sequence). J was trimmed by 5 bases and V by 4 bases; bases with no gene match: 8.

The sample holds a few counts of this clonotype. V usage is TRBV4-2 and J usage is TRBJ2-1; 8 bases are a match to TRBD2. The junction had 16 bases not matched to a gene; V was cut back by 3 bases and J by 12 bases. The CDR3 has 16 residues. The germline gives CDR1 LGHNA, CDR2 YNFKEQ. The CDR3 sequence: CASSHSGTSPSKGQFF. DNA of the CDR3: TGTGCCAGCAGCCACTCCGGGACTAGTCCAAGCAAAGGGCAGTTCTTC.

This clonotype was recorded a few times. The chain couples TRBV29-1 to TRBJ1-5; 7 bases line up with TRBD1. V gave up 8 bases and J gave up 0 bases; unmatched junction bases: 7. This CDR3 is 14 amino acids long. CDR1 SQVTM and CDR2 ANQGSEA come from the germline V gene. The CDR3 spells CSNGQVYSNQPQHF. The CDR3 bases are TGCAGCAACGGACAGGTCTATAGCAATCAGCCCCAGCATTTT.

There are a few counts of this clonotype. The chain couples TRBV10-3 to TRBJ2-3; D unclear. V was cut by 4 bases and J by 3 bases, with 2 bases left in between. The CDR3 consists of 11 residues. Germline CDR1 reads ENHRY; CDR2 reads SYGVKD. CDR3 sequence: CAISGTDTQYF. The CDR3 coding sequence is TGTGCCATCAGTGGTACAGATACGCAGTATTTT.

This clonotype came up a few times. The V call is TRBV20-1, the J call TRBJ2-7, with 14 bases fitting TRBD2. The V and J ends lost 6 bases and 4 bases, in that order; junction bases with no gene match: 17. The CDR3 covers 18 residues. Germline V CDR1 and CDR2: DFQATT, SNEGSKA (reference sequence). CDR3 in DNA: TGCAGTGCCCCGACCGGGACTAGCGGGAGACTTGGCTTTTACGAGCAGTACTTC. Protein product: CSAPTGTSGRLGFYEQYF.

This clonotype has a count of ten or more. The chain employs TRBV20-1 and TRBJ2-1; TRBD2 might be the D (6 bases). The V gene lost 5 bases and the J gene lost 3 bases, with 11 bases spanning the gap. The CDR3 has 13 amino acids. Germline V lookup: CDR1 DFQATT, CDR2 SNEGSKA (reference sequence). The CDR3, as DNA: TGCAGTGCTTCCCGACTAGACTACAATGAGCAGTTCTTC. Translated, it gives CSASRLDYNEQFF.

The chain links TRBV21-1 to TRBJ1-2. TRBV21-1 is a pseudogene. The CDR3 loop spans 16 amino acids. The CDR3 loop reads CASSKEGGRREGGYTF. The CDR3 region has the DNA TGTGCCAGCAGCAAAGAGGGTGGACGGAGGGAGGGTGGCTACACCTTC.